These T cell receptor beta chains were read from a single sample in a study of control samples from healthy donors and cancer patients. Sequenced by immunoSEQ multiplex PCR; TCRdb stores in-frame clones only, minus some. The sample lists about 160,000 clones; about 94% were seen once. The sample was PBMCs. These receptor sequences come from a man aged 55-75 years with colorectal cancer. The CDR3 runs from the conserved cysteine through the conserved F or W. D genes are given only for firm matches. The size entry is marked missing in some rows and otherwise reads once, few, many or a size class.

TRBV10-3	.	TRBJ2-2	TRBD1	TGTGCCATCAGTGTGGACAGGGTGAACACCGGGGAGCTGTTTTTT	CAISVDRVNTGELFF
TRBV9	.	TRBJ2-3	.	TGTGCCAGCAGCGAGACGGTTCTGGGGACAGATACGCAGTATTTT	CASSETVLGTDTQYF
TRBV30	.	TRBJ1-1	TRBD1	TGTGCCGTTGACAGGGGGCATAACACTGAAGCTTTCTTT	CAVDRGHNTEAFF
TRBV7-9	.	TRBJ2-3	TRBD1	TGTGCCAGCAGCCGCAACCCACACCGGGACAGGAGCACAGATACGCAGTATTTT	CASSRNPHRDRSTDTQYF
TRBV11-2	.	TRBJ1-1	TRBD1	TGTGCCAGCAGCTTCTTGTCCGGGACAGGGTTGAACACTGAAGCTTTCTTT	CASSFLSGTGLNTEAFF
TRBV19	.	TRBJ1-2	.	TGTGCCAGTAGTATAGAAAGGGGTCGGGGCTACACCTTC	CASSIERGRGYTF
TRBV27	.	TRBJ2-5	.	TGTGCCAGCAGTTTAAATGGGCCCCAGGTACAAGAGACCCAGTACTTC	CASSLNGPQVQETQYF
TRBV9	once	TRBJ2-5	.	TGTGCCAGCAGCGCGGCGCCAGGGGGGCGTCAAGAGACCCAGTACTTC	CASSAAPGGRQETQYF
TRBV28	.	TRBJ1-4	.	TGTGCCAGCAGTACAGGAGGGGCGGATGAAAAACTGTTTTTT	CASSTGGADEKLFF
TRBV6-6	.	TRBJ1-4	.	TGTGCCAGCAGTTACTCGTATCCAGGGGACGAAAAACTGTTTTTT	CASSYSYPGDEKLFF
TRBV7-2	.	TRBJ2-7	TRBD2	TGTGCCAGCAGCTTAGAAGGTAGCGGGGCAGCCGAGCAGTACTTC	CASSLEGSGAAEQYF
TRBV4-1	.	TRBJ2-3	.	TGCGCCAGCAGCCAAGAGTTCTTAGGGGATACGCAGTATTTT	CASSQEFLGDTQYF
TRBV4-3	.	TRBJ1-6	.	TGCGCCAGCAGCCAAAACAGGGCCTCCTATAATTCACCCCTCCACTTT	CASSQNRASYNSPLHF
TRBV6-1	.	TRBJ2-7	.	TGTGCCAGCAGTGACTCCTACGAGCAGTACTTC	CASSDSYEQYF
TRBV7-9	.	TRBJ2-5	.	TGTGCCAGCAGCTTAGGTCCACCTAGCGCCCAAGAGACCCAGTACTTC	CASSLGPPSAQETQYF
TRBV19	once	TRBJ1-1	.	TGTGCCAGTAGTATCCAATCTCGTATGAACACTGAAGCTTTCTTT	CASSIQSRMNTEAFF
TRBV5-5	.	TRBJ2-2	.	TGTGCCAGCAGCCTGCACCCTGGACGGGCGAACACCGGGGAGCTGTTTTTT	CASSLHPGRANTGELFF
TRBV19	few	TRBJ2-1	TRBD1	TGTGCCAGTAGAACAGGGGGAAATGAGCAGTTCTTC	CASRTGGNEQFF
TRBV10-3	.	TRBJ2-2	.	TGTGCCATCAGTGATGGGCAGGGGAACACCGGGGAGCTGTTTTTT	CAISDGQGNTGELFF
TRBV7-9	.	TRBJ2-7	.	TGTGCCAGCAGCTTAGCTGCAGAGTACGAGCAGTACTTC	CASSLAAEYEQYF
TRBV3-1/TRBV3-2	.	TRBJ2-1	TRBD1	TGTGTCAGCAGCCAAGCAGGGGGCCGTGGGAATGAGCAGTTCTTC	CVSSQAGGRGNEQFF
TRBV30	.	TRBJ1-5	.	TGTGCCTGGAGTGGGGGGTCCGAGCTACCCCAGCATTTT	CAWSGGSELPQHF
TRBV4-1	.	TRBJ1-5	.	TGCGCCAGCAGCCTACAACACGGATATAGCAATCAGCCCCAGCATTTT	CASSLQHGYSNQPQHF
TRBV7-2	once	TRBJ2-2	TRBD1	TGTGCCAGCAGCTTACAGGGGGTGAGCACCGGGGAGCTGTTTTTT	CASSLQGVSTGELFF
TRBV3-1/TRBV3-2	.	TRBJ2-7	.	TGTGCCAGCAGCTACAGGGACTACGAGCAGTACTTC	CASSYRDYEQYF
TRBV6-6	.	TRBJ1-4	.	TGTGCCAGCAGTTACTTAAGGGAAGAAAAACTGTTTTTT	CASSYLREEKLFF
TRBV5-1	once	TRBJ2-1	TRBD1	TGCGCCAGCAGCTTTGGGGTGTACAGGGGATGGAATGAGCAGTTCTTC	CASSFGVYRGWNEQFF
TRBV18	once	TRBJ2-3	TRBD1	TGTGCCAGCTCACCAAGTAGCAGGGGGCGAACAGATACGCAGTATTTT	CASSPSSRGRTDTQYF
TRBV10-3	.	TRBJ1-2	.	TGTGCCCAAAAGGCCAGAGGGGCTTACTATGGCTACACCTTC	CAQKARGAYYGYTF
TRBV11-2	.	TRBJ2-5	.	TGTGCCAGCAGCTTAGGCCTTACGGGGAGGGGGGAGACCCAGTACTTC	CASSLGLTGRGETQYF
TRBV10-1	.	TRBJ2-5	.	TGCGCCAGCACGTTCCCCAAAGAGACCCAGTACTTC	CASTFPKETQYF
TRBV27	.	TRBJ1-5	TRBD1	TGTGCCAGCAGCTGGACAGGGCTGGGTGAGCCCCAGCATTTT	CASSWTGLGEPQHF
TRBV11-2	.	TRBJ1-2	.	TGTGCCAGCAGCTTAAGGACAGAAGGTGGCTACACCTTC	CASSLRTEGGYTF
TRBV19	.	TRBJ1-5	.	TGTGCCAGTAGTCGGCAGAACCAGCCCCAGCATTTT	CASSRQNQPQHF
TRBV19	.	TRBJ1-6	TRBD1	TGTGCCAGTAGTTTGGGACAGATCAATTCACCCCTCCACTTT	CASSLGQINSPLHF
TRBV14	.	TRBJ2-3	.	TGTGCCAGCAGCCTCGCCGTTCTGGGCACAGATACGCAGTATTTT	CASSLAVLGTDTQYF
TRBV10-3	.	TRBJ1-5	.	TGTGCCATCAGTGAGTCGATGGAAGGAGGTCAGCCCCAGCATTTT	CAISESMEGGQPQHF
TRBV24-1	.	TRBJ2-7	.	TGTGCCACCAGTGGGGCTCCCTCCTACGAGCAGTACTTC	CATSGAPSYEQYF
TRBV18	.	TRBJ1-5	.	TGTGCCAGCTCACCACGGGGGGGTAATCAGCCCCAGCATTTT	CASSPRGGNQPQHF
TRBV5-1	.	TRBJ2-5	.	TGCGCCAGCAGACAGGGAGGAGAGACCCAGTACTTC	CASRQGGETQYF
TRBV20-1	.	TRBJ1-1	TRBD1	TGCAGTCCCGACAGGGGGTCCGAAGCTTTCTTT	CSPDRGSEAFF
TRBV9	.	TRBJ1-2	.	TGTGCCAGCAGCGCAACTACCGGGAGTTCGTATGGCTACACCTTC	CASSATTGSSYGYTF
TRBV10-3	few	TRBJ2-3	TRBD1	TGTGCCATCAGTGGAGGCGGACAGGGAATGTGGACGCAGTATTTT	CAISGGGQGMWTQYF
TRBV11-2	.	TRBJ1-1	TRBD1	TGTGCCAGCAGCCAACAGGGGTCTGAAGCTTTCTTT	CASSQQGSEAFF
TRBV24-1	.	TRBJ2-2	TRBD1	TGTGCCACCAGTGATCGTCCCGGGACAGGGATCACCGGGGAGCTGTTTTTT	CATSDRPGTGITGELFF
TRBV4-1	.	TRBJ1-4	TRBD1	TGCGCCAGCAGCCCCCGGGACAGGGCACTAGAAAAACTGTTTTTT	CASSPRDRALEKLFF